The next 32 T cell receptor beta chains were all read from a single sample in a study of T cell responses to AZD1222 COVID-19 vaccine. The data were produced by immunoSEQ multiplex PCR, yet TCRdb's version contains in-frame clones alone and is incomplete. The sample shows about 180,000 clones, 85% to 90% of them seen only once. The source was peripheral blood, collected on day 0 of AZD1222 vaccination. Receptor source: an adult in good health.

The chain joins TRBV6-1 to TRBJ1-5; D not certain. V lost 0 bases and J lost 0, with 3 bases in between. The germline V gene has CDR1 MNHNS and CDR2 SASEGT. This CDR3 has 14 amino acids. CDR3 nucleotide sequence: TGTGCCAGCAGTGAAGCGGGTAGCAATCAGCCCCAGCATTTT. Amino acids: CASSEAGSNQPQHF.

The chain joins TRBV7-2 to TRBJ2-5; maybe TRBD2 (6 bases). Germline CDR1 is SGHTA and CDR2 is FQGNSA. The CDR3 has 14 amino acids. Trimming left V 7 bases short and J 0 bases short, with 12 bases between. The CDR3 DNA sequence: TGTGCCAGCAACGGGGGACCGTACCAAGAGACCCAGTACTTC. This gives the protein CASNGGPYQETQYF.

The chain has TRBV11-2 and TRBJ2-5, with 9 bases lining up with TRBD1. Trimming removed 8 bases from V and 1 base from J; junction bases left unmatched: 5. This CDR3 is built from 14 residues. CDR1 is SGHAT and CDR2 is FQNNGV in the germline V gene. CDR3 amino acids: CASGRTGAQETQYF. The DNA of the CDR3 is TGTGCCAGCGGCCGGACAGGGGCCCAAGAGACCCAGTACTTC.

This chain joins TRBV28 and TRBJ1-2, with 7 bases matching TRBD1. The germline V gene encodes CDR1 MDHEN and CDR2 SYDVKM. The CDR3 sequence is 14 residues long. V lost 3 bases, J lost 4 bases, and 5 bases stayed unmatched. This chain's CDR3 is CASSLTNRGYGYTF. As DNA, the CDR3 is TGTGCCAGCAGTTTGACGAACAGGGGCTATGGCTACACCTTC.

The genes are TRBV5-1 and TRBJ1-1; no firm D call. CDR3 length: 15 amino acids. From germline, CDR1 is SGHRS and CDR2 YFSETQ. Trimming left V 3 bases short and J 7 bases short, with 19 bases between. The CDR3 DNA sequence: TGCGCCAGCAGCTACAAAGACACGGGGATGGGTGAAGCTTTCTTT. As protein: CASSYKDTGMGEAFF.

The gene calls are TRBV7-9 and TRBJ1-3, with D possibly being TRBD1 (5 bases). V was pared by 5 bases and J by 14 bases, with 16 bases between. In germline, CDR1 is SEHNR, CDR2 FQNEAQ (reference sequence). This CDR3 region has 12 residues. In DNA form, the CDR3 reads TGTGCCAGCAGCCCCCCCGGCAGGGACCTATATTTT. Its translation: CASSPPGRDLYF.

The CDR3 is CASTLGGSGIRELFF. Here the CDR3 DNA reads TGTGCCAGCACCTTAGGGGGGTCCGGTATTAGGGAGCTGTTTTTT. The rearrangement uses TRBV9 and TRBJ2-2, with D perhaps matching TRBD1 or TRBD2 (6 bases each). The CDR3 consists of 15 residues. V was trimmed by 6 bases and J by 9 bases, leaving 21 bases between them. Germline V gene data show CDR1 as SGDLS and CDR2 as YYNGEE.

The rearrangement uses TRBV2 and TRBJ2-1; 10 bases fit TRBD2. Germline CDR1 SNHLY, CDR2 FYNNEI. The J segment lost 4 bases and the V segment lost 3 bases, leaving 6 bases of the junction unmatched. This CDR3 has 16 residues. The CDR3 DNA follows: TGTGCCAGCAGTGAGCAGACTAGCGGGTCTTACAATGAGCAGTTCTTC. Its protein product is CASSEQTSGSYNEQFF.

This sequence joins TRBV5-6 and TRBJ1-6; TRBD1 might be the D (6 bases). The CDR3 loop spans 16 amino acids. V lost 6 bases to trimming and J lost 4 bases, with 17 bases between them. Germline values: CDR1 SGHDT, CDR2 YYEEEE. This CDR3 reads CASTSGGLSYNSPLHF. CDR3 coding DNA: TGTGCCAGCACTAGTGGGGGCCTCTCTTATAATTCACCCCTCCACTTT.

This chain links TRBV28 with TRBJ2-7; possible D gene TRBD1, 6 bases. The CDR3 length is 14 residues. Germline V gene lookup returns CDR1 MDHEN and CDR2 SYDVKM. Trimming removed 1 base from V and 3 bases from J, with 10 bases in between. CDR3 in DNA: TGTGCCAGCAGTTTATATGGGGACATCTACGAGCAGTACTTC. Translated: CASSLYGDIYEQYF.

Comments on this clone: One end of the junction fails to match germline, which may point to a read error. The V and J genes are TRBV4-3 and TRBJ1-1; the D is unclear. CDR1 and CDR2 from the germline V gene are LGHNA and YSLEER. This CDR3 has 15 residues. CDR3 sequence reads: CASSQEAGMNIEAFF. The CDR3, as DNA: TGCGCCAGCAGCCAAGAGGCGGGGATGAACATTGAAGCTTTCTTT.

This clone has a handful of counts. The CDR3 region has the DNA TGTGCCAGCAGCTTAGCGGGCAGCTCCTACAATGAGCAGTTCTTC. Amino acid sequence: CASSLAGSSYNEQFF. This chain connects TRBV11-1 to TRBJ2-1; unclear D gene. Germline V CDR1 and CDR2: SGHAT, FQDESV (reference sequence). The CDR3 extends over 15 amino acids. Between the trimmed V and J ends, which lost 0 bases and 0 bases, there was a span of 6 bases.

The chain recombines TRBV19 with TRBJ1-1; D is unresolved. The CDR3 has 11 residues. V shed 8 bases and J shed 0 bases, with 4 bases lying between them. Germline V lookup: CDR1 LNHDA, CDR2 SQIVND (reference sequence). The CDR3 here is CASVLNTEAFF. CDR3 nucleotide sequence: TGTGCCAGTGTACTGAACACTGAAGCTTTCTTT. The full variable domain, completed using reference TRBV19 and TRBJ1-1, is DGGITQSPKYLFRKEGQNVTLSCEQNLNHDAMYWYRQDPGQGLRLIYYSQIVNDFQKGDIAEGYSVSREKKESFPLTVTSAQKNPTAFYLCASVLNTEAFFGQGTRLTVV.

The V gene is TRBV10-3, the J gene TRBJ1-4; D unresolved. CDR1 is ENHRY, CDR2 SYGVKD, per germline. Trimming left V 0 bases short and J 0 bases short, with 5 bases between. CDR3 length: 15 residues. The CDR3 region has the DNA TGTGCCATCAGTGAGTCGGTCACAACTAATGAAAAACTGTTTTTT. Its translation is CAISESVTTNEKLFF.

The chain couples TRBV11-3 to TRBJ2-5, with TRBD1 matching 8 bases. The CDR3 has 15 amino acids. The V segment lost 4 bases and the J segment 5 bases; nucleotides outside the gene matches: 9. CDR1 is SGHNT, CDR2 YENEEA, per germline. The CDR3 DNA follows: TGTGCCAGCAGCTCCCGGACAGGGAGGAGCGAGACCCAGTACTTC. Translation: CASSSRTGRSETQYF.

This chain connects TRBV7-2 to TRBJ1-4, with a possible D match to TRBD1 (5 bases). Germline V gene lookup returns CDR1 SGHTA and CDR2 FQGNSA. The CDR3 extends over 14 amino acids. V lost 9 bases and J 5 bases, leaving 16 bases between the germline ends. This chain's CDR3 is CASWLGRANEKLFF. Written as DNA, the CDR3 is TGTGCCAGTTGGCTAGGCAGGGCCAATGAAAAACTGTTTTTT.

The genes are TRBV12-3 or TRBV12-4 and TRBJ1-1, with D possibly TRBD1 on 6 matching bases. This CDR3 comprises 13 residues. Trimming took off 8 bases at V and 1 base at J, with 11 bases between the two ends. For the CDR3, the DNA is TGTGCCAGCGCGGGACAACGGAACACTGAAGCTTTCTTT. Encoded protein: CASAGQRNTEAFF.

The chain joins TRBV11-2 to TRBJ1-1, with D possibly matching TRBD1 (5 bases). Germline-derived CDR1 and CDR2 are SGHAT and FQNNGV. The length of the CDR3 is 14 residues. Trimming took 5 bases from V and 1 from J, leaving 11 bases between them. Here the CDR3 DNA reads TGTGCCAGCAGCGCAGCCGGGACGAACACTGAAGCTTTCTTT. It specifies CASSAAGTNTEAFF.

This chain connects TRBV2 to TRBJ2-3; 7 bases fit TRBD2. The CDR3 covers 15 residues. After removal of 5 bases from V and 1 base from J, the junction contained 6 bases not matched to a gene. The germline CDR1 and CDR2 sequences are SNHLY and FYNNEI. CDR3 DNA: TGTGCCAGCAGTTTAGCGGGCCTTCGCACAGATACGCAGTATTTT. It translates to CASSLAGLRTDTQYF.

This chain links TRBV28 with TRBJ1-1, with 7 bases fitting TRBD1. This CDR3 has 16 amino acids. Germline-derived CDR1 and CDR2 are MDHEN and SYDVKM. J lost 6 bases, V lost 3 bases, and 13 bases had no gene match. The CDR3 here is CASSFLPGAGGPEAFF. CDR3 sequence (DNA): TGTGCCAGCAGTTTCCTACCCGGGGCAGGGGGTCCTGAAGCTTTCTTT.

The chain joins TRBV27 to TRBJ2-4; the D gene is possibly TRBD1 (7 bases). The CDR3 sequence is 15 residues long. Germline V gene lookup returns CDR1 MNHEY and CDR2 SMNVEV (reference sequence). Trimming took off 5 bases at V and 3 bases at J, with 14 bases between the two ends. In nucleotides, the CDR3 is TGTGCCAGCAGTCGTTTCCAGGGGGGCAAAAACATTCAGTACTTC. It specifies CASSRFQGGKNIQYF.

This rearrangement joins TRBV19 to TRBJ2-7; TRBD2 agrees at 7 bases. CDR3 length: 14 amino acids. V lost 5 bases to trimming and J lost 7 bases; unmatched junction nucleotides: 11. The V gene's germline CDR1 is LNHDA and CDR2 SQIVND (reference sequence). CDR3 residues: CASSDLLATREQYF. The CDR3 bases are TGTGCCAGTAGTGACCTACTAGCGACGAGAGAGCAGTACTTC. Full variable domain (missing parts from reference TRBV19 and TRBJ2-7): DGGITQSPKYLFRKEGQNVTLSCEQNLNHDAMYWYRQDPGQGLRLIYYSQIVNDFQKGDIAEGYSVSREKKESFPLTVTSAQKNPTAFYLCASSDLLATREQYFGPGTRLTVT.

The chain carries TRBV6-6 and TRBJ2-7; 9 nucleotides align to TRBD2. Germline trimming cut 5 bases from V and 2 bases from J; bases unmatched to any gene: 7. Germline V gene data show CDR1 as MNHNY and CDR2 as SVGAGI (reference sequence). This CDR3 spans 15 amino acids. CDR3 sequence reads: CASSPATSGTYEQYF. The DNA of the CDR3 is TGTGCCAGCAGTCCGGCGACTAGCGGAACCTACGAGCAGTACTTC.

The chain combines TRBV3-1 (or the pseudogene TRBV3-2) with TRBJ2-1; 10 bases match TRBD2. Germline trimming cut 0 bases from V and 6 bases from J; bases unmatched to any gene: 5. This CDR3 comprises 16 residues. Germline assignment: CDR1 LGHDT and CDR2 YNNKEL (reference sequence). CDR3 nucleotide sequence: TGTGCCAGCAGCCAAGATCCAGCGGGGGGGGGCAATGAGCAGTTCTTC. This gives the protein CASSQDPAGGGNEQFF.

The CDR3 DNA sequence: TGTGCCAGCAGCCTAGGAGGGGGTGGGGGTGTAACTGAAGCTTTCTTT. The encoded protein is CASSLGGGGGVTEAFF. V usage is TRBV5-4 and J usage is TRBJ1-1; weak D call: TRBD1 (6 bases). Germline V lookup: CDR1 SGHNT, CDR2 YYREEE (reference sequence). V was clipped by 4 bases and J by 5 bases, with 21 bases between them. There are 16 residues in the CDR3.

The chain recombines TRBV5-1 with TRBJ2-2, with D perhaps matching TRBD1 or TRBD2 (5 bases each). The CDR3 loop spans 15 amino acids. Germline V lookup: CDR1 SGHRS, CDR2 YFSETQ. The ends were cut back, 4 bases at V and 1 base at J, with 11 bases in the middle. DNA of the CDR3: TGCGCCAGCAGCAGGGGAGATTTGAACACCGGGGAGCTGTTTTTT. This encodes CASSRGDLNTGELFF.

The chain links TRBV28 to TRBJ2-3; the match to TRBD1 covers 8 bases. J gave up 5 bases and V 2 bases, and 3 bases lay outside the gene matches. The CDR3 is 14 amino acids. Germline-derived CDR1 and CDR2 are MDHEN and SYDVKM. This CDR3 reads CASSLPGTGDTQYF. DNA for the CDR3: TGTGCCAGCAGTTTACCGGGGACAGGAGATACGCAGTATTTT.

This chain uses TRBV28 with TRBJ2-1; D perhaps matches TRBD2 (8 bases). Germline V gene data show CDR1 as MDHEN and CDR2 as SYDVKM. The CDR3 sequence is 15 residues long. The V and J ends lost 2 bases and 12 bases respectively, with 20 bases between them. The CDR3: CASSLVQGRTSLQFF. The CDR3, as DNA: TGTGCCAGCAGTTTAGTACAGGGGCGGACTAGCTTGCAGTTCTTC.

Worth noting for this clone: The sample contains more than one DNA sequence encoding this CDR3. The chain is built from TRBV24-1 and TRBJ1-5; no clear D. V dropped 3 bases and J dropped 2 bases, with 7 bases sitting between them. The CDR3 length is 14 residues. Germline values: CDR1 KGHDR, CDR2 SFDVKD. This CDR3 reads CATSDPGGNQPQHF. The CDR3 coding sequence is TGTGCCACCAGTGATCCAGGCGGCAATCAGCCCCAGCATTTT.

This clone has just one count. This chain uses TRBV2 with TRBJ1-4; D may be TRBD1 (5 bases). Germline V gene sequence: CDR1 SNHLY, CDR2 FYNNEI. Trimming stripped 4 bases from V and 8 bases from J, with 14 bases between. This CDR3 is 14 amino acids long. The CDR3 loop is CASSVGGGHEKLFF. The CDR3 nucleotides are TGTGCCAGCAGTGTGGGGGGTGGGCACGAAAAACTGTTTTTT.

On this clone itself: The same CDR3 is also encoded by other DNA sequences in this sample. The rearrangement links TRBV28 to TRBJ1-2; D uncertain. V was shortened by 3 bases and J by 4 bases, with 6 bases between the two germline ends. The CDR3 loop spans 12 amino acids. From germline, CDR1 is MDHEN and CDR2 SYDVKM. CDR3 nucleotides: TGTGCCAGCAGTTTCAGTGGCTATGGCTACACCTTC. It specifies CASSFSGYGYTF.

The chain has TRBV15 and TRBJ1-1; no firm D call. This CDR3 is 15 amino acids long. V was cut by 3 bases and J by 5 bases, with 16 bases left in between. Germline V lookup: CDR1 LNHNV, CDR2 YYDKDF (reference sequence). DNA for the CDR3: TGTGCCACCAGCAGGGGGTCGGGCATGGGGACTGAAGCTTTCTTT. It translates to CATSRGSGMGTEAFF. Full variable domain (rest looked up from reference TRBV15 and TRBJ1-1): DAMVIQNPRYQVTQFGKPVTLSCSQTLNHNVMYWYQQKSSQAPKLLFHYYDKDFNNEADTPDNFQSRRPNTSFCFLDIRSPGLGDTAMYLCATSRGSGMGTEAFFGQGTRLTVV.